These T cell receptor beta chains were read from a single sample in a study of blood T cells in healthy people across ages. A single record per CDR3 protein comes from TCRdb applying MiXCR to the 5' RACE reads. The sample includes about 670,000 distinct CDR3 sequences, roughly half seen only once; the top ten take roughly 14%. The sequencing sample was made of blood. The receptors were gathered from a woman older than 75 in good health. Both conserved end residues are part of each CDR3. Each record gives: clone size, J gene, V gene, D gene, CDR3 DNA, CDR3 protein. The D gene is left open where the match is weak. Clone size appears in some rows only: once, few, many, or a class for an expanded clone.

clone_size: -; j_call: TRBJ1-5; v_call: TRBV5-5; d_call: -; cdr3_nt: TGTGCCAGCAGCTTGGGCCTTGAACAGGGAAGAGACCAGCCCCAGCATTTT; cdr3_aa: CASSLGLEQGRDQPQHF
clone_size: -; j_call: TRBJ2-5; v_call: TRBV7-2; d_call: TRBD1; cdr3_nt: TGTGCCAGCAGCATTCCGACAGGGGTTCGGGAGACCCAGTACTTC; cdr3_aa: CASSIPTGVRETQYF
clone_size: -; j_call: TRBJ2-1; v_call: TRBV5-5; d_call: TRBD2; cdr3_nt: TGTGCCAGCAGCTTGATAAGGACTAGCGGGAGGAATGAGCAGTTCTTC; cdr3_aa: CASSLIRTSGRNEQFF
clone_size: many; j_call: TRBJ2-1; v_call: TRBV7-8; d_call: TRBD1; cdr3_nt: TGTGCCAGCAGCTTAGCCCAGGACAGGGACAATGAGCAGTTCTTC; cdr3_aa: CASSLAQDRDNEQFF
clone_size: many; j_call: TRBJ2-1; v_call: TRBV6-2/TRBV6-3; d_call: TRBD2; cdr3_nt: TGTGCCAGCAGATCTCTGACTAGCGGGAGGTCTGAGCAGTTCTTC; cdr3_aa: CASRSLTSGRSEQFF
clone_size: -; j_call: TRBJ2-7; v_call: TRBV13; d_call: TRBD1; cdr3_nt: TGTGCCAGCAGCATCAGGGGGCTCGACGAGCAGTACTTC; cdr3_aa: CASSIRGLDEQYF
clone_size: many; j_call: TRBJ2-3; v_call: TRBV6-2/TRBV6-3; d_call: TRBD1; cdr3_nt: TGTGCCAGCAAGACAGGGGAGACTAGCACAGATACGCAGTATTTT; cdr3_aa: CASKTGETSTDTQYF
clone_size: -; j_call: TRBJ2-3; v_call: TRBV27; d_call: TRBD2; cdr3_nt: TGTGCCAGCAGTTCCCGATTCGGAGCGGGACTCACAGATACGCAGTATTTT; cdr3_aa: CASSSRFGAGLTDTQYF
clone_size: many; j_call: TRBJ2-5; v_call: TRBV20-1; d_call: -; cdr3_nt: TGCAGTGCTAGAGTATTCCGCCGGGACACCATTCCCGAAGAGACCCAGTACTTC; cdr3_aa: CSARVFRRDTIPEETQYF
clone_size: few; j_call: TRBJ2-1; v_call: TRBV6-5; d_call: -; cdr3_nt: TGTGCCAGCAGTCGGGACGCTAATGAGCAGTTCTTC; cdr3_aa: CASSRDANEQFF
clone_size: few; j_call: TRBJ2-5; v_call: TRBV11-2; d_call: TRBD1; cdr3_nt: TGTGCCAGCGGCAAGGGACAGGCCCAAGAGACCCAGTACTTC; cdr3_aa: CASGKGQAQETQYF
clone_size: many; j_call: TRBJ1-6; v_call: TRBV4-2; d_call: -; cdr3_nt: TGTGCCAGCAGTAGGGAGGCAGCTAATAATTCACCCCTCCACTTT; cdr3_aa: CASSREAANNSPLHF
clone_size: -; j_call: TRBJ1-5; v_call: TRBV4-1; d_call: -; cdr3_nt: TGCGCCAGCAGCCTATACAGCGGGGGACAGCCCCAGCATTTT; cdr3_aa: CASSLYSGGQPQHF
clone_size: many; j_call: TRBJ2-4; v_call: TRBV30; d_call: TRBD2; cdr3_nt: TGTGCCTTCCTAGGGAGGGGTCGGGAAGTCAAAAACATTCAGTACTTC; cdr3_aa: CAFLGRGREVKNIQYF
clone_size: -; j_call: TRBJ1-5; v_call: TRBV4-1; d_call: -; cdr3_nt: TGCGCCAGCAGCCAAGGAGAACAGCCCCAGCATTTT; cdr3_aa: CASSQGEQPQHF
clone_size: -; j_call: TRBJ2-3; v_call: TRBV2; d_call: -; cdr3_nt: TGTGCCAGCAGTGCGGGATGGCCGGGGGTAGATACGCAGTATTTT; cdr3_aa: CASSAGWPGVDTQYF
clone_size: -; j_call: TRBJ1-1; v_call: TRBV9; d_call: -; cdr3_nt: TGTGCCAGCGGCCCCCAGGGTCTGAACACTGAAGCTTTCTTT; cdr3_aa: CASGPQGLNTEAFF
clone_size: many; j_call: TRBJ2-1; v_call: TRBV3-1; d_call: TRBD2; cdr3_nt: TGTGCCAGCAGCCTCCTAGCGGGAGGGATAAAGCAGTTCTTC; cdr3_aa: CASSLLAGGIKQFF
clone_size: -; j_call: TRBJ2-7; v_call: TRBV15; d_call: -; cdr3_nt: TGTGCCACCAGCAGAGCCAGGTTTGGATTAGGCGGGAACGAGCAGTACTTC; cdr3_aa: CATSRARFGLGGNEQYF
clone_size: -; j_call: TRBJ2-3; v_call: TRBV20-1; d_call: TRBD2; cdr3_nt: TGCAGTGCTGGAGATGGTAGCGGGGGGGTGTCAGATACGCAGTATTTT; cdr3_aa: CSAGDGSGGVSDTQYF
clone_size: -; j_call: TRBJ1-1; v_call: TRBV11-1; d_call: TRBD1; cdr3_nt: TGTGCCAGCAGCAGCCGACAGGGGATGAACACTGAAGCTTTCTTT; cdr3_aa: CASSSRQGMNTEAFF
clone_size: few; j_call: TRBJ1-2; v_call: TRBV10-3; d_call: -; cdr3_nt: TGTGCCATCAGACCCACTGCACAGGCCACCAACGGCTACACCTTC; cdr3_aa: CAIRPTAQATNGYTF
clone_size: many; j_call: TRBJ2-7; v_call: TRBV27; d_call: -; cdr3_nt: TGTGCCAGCAGTACCCGGGGGATCTACGAGCAGTACTTC; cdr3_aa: CASSTRGIYEQYF
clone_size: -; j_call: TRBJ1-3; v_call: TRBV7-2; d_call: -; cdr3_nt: TGTGCCAGCAGCTTAGCGGAGGGGGGAAACACCATATATTTT; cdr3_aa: CASSLAEGGNTIYF
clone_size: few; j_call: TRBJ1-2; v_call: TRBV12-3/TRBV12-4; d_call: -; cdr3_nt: TGTGCCAGCAGTTTACGGGTCGCGCGATATGGCTACACCTTC; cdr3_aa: CASSLRVARYGYTF
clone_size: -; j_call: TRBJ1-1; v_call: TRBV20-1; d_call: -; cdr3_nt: TGCAGTGCCGTACAACAGGGGAACACTGAAGCTTTCTTT; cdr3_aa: CSAVQQGNTEAFF
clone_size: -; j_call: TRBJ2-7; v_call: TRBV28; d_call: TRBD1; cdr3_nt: TGTGCCAGCAGTCGACAGGGGATGGTGCAGTACTTC; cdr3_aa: CASSRQGMVQYF
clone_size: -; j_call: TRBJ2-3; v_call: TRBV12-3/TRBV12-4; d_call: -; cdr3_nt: TGTGCCAGCAGACCGCAGGGGGATACGCAGTATTTT; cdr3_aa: CASRPQGDTQYF
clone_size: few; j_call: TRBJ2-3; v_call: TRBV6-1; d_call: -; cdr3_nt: TGTGCCAGCAGTGAGAGGGACACCCCAAGCACAGATACGCAGTATTTT; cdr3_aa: CASSERDTPSTDTQYF